The entry below gives a single T cell receptor (beta chain) sequence along with its context. The table lists this clonotype with many counts. The antigen it binds to is not known. No base-level quality is on record; no much larger clone is a single base apart. Per the germline V gene, SNHLY is the CDR1 and FYNNEI is the CDR2. V lost 11 bases and J lost 6 bases; the stretch between them is 16 bases long. Taken from cysteine to phenylalanine, the CDR3 has 12 residues. Only the CDR3 portion is preserved as DNA: 36 bases, with reading frame beginning at the first base. These reads were obtained on an Illumina NovaSeq 6000. Synthesis of TCR cDNA relied on 5'RACE template switching, a step that introduced a universal primer site along with unique molecular identifiers. cDNA synthesis was primed from both the TCR alpha and TCR beta constant segments. Libraries were amplified in two PCR steps, with sample barcodes and sequencing adapters added in the second step. Sequencing of libraries was performed on Illumina HiSeq 2500 (2x100 bp) or NovaSeq (2x150 bp). As for the authors' bioinformatics: Demultiplexing of reads and collapsing into UMI consensus sequences were performed with MIGEC, and V(D)J alignment was carried out with MiXCR. Vaccine-responding clonotypes were defined with edgeR using replicate PBMC samples, requiring FDR below 0.01 and a log2 fold change above 5 up to day 15. CD4 or CD8 identity was assigned to each bulk clonotype according to whether the clonotype was present at higher abundance in the sequenced CD4 repertoire or the sequenced CD8 repertoire. TCRdb trimmed public reads at Q25 via fastp, called clones via MiXCR and kept in-frame beta chains. Every entry covers one CDR3 protein and lists the most common genes and DNA from its rows. These V and J calls rely on TCRdb rather than the paper's analysis. The sample table holds 250,000 to 300,000 distinct CDR3 sequences, of which around 5.2% were seen once. Less than 3.5% of the sample goes to the ten largest clones.

The data were taken from a study of T cells after yellow fever vaccination (dated by TCRdb to the late 2010s). Regarding the research as a whole: Libraries from fractions with low cell numbers were prepared with the SMART-Seq v4 Ultra Low Input RNA kit. Two healthy male donors, one aged 18 to 29 and one aged 30 to 40 years, made up the cohort. Bulk TCR alpha and beta repertoires were sequenced longitudinally to track T-cell clones before and after primary and booster YFV17D yellow fever vaccination. Bulk PBMC replicates and cell subsets were isolated from blood drawn at multiple timepoints before and after both primary and secondary immunization. Broader findings and caveats from the paper: A small share of clonotypes occurred in both CD4 and CD8 compartments, likely arising from convergent recombination. The study included only a couple of donors, which limits how far the findings can be generalized. Computational filtering was needed because FACS-sorted repertoires could contain abundant contaminating clonotypes from the bulk population. Most clones expanded after primary vaccination were re-detected after the booster (about 95% of CD4 and 88% of CD8), suggesting broad memory maintenance. The secondary T-cell response was weaker than the primary response but faster, peaking on day 5 instead of day 15.

The sample's treatment or condition label is to be understood as: live attenuated yellow fever vaccine strain. A standard Ficoll-Paque protocol was used to isolate PBMCs from peripheral blood. Dynabeads CD4 and CD8 positive selection kits were used to isolate the CD4 and CD8 T-cell fractions. TriZol was used to extract RNA from bulk PBMCs, from CD4 and CD8 fractions, and from dextramer-positive and dextramer-negative fractions. This specimen consisted of CD4+ T cells sorted from PBMCs, obtained on the day of the yellow fever booster vaccination. The V gene is TRBV2 and the J gene is TRBJ1-1; the D gene is perhaps TRBD1, on 5 matching bases. The sequence came from a young man who received the YFV17D yellow fever vaccine. CDR3 region: CASSREIAEAFF. The DNA sequence reads TGTGCCTCCAGCAGGGAGATCGCTGAAGCTTTCTTT.